This TCR beta chain was profiled in a study of T cells expressing NK-cell markers. Study as a whole: In the group of eight sequenced donors, seven were HCMV-seropositive and one was seronegative.

The CDR3 length is 13 residues. CDR1 is SEHNR and CDR2 is FQNEAQ in the germline V gene (reference sequence). General study points: The contribution of dominant NKG2C+ clonotypes to CD8+ T cells in roughly six donors was about 1.0-8%.

From the 5' RACE reads, TCRdb lists one entry per CDR3 protein and no DNA. Its clone listing holds some 440,000 distinct CDR3 sequences. As regards this clonotype: Its matching antigen is unknown.

The clonotype originates from a woman aged 50 to 65 in good health. The chain recombines TRBV7-9 with TRBJ2-7. The sample consisted of blood T cells: a sorted CD56 or NKG2C T cell subset, CD4+ or CD8+ T cells, or bulk PBMC T cells (not recorded which). The CDR3: CASSLPGPYEQYF.